A selection of T cell receptor beta chains follows, all from one sample in a study of T cells in Graves' hyperthyroidism and ophthalmopathy. TCRdb re-called the multiplex PCR reads through MiXCR, storing one row per CDR3 protein. The sample includes 640,000 or so distinct CDR3 sequences, roughly 14% seen only once; the top ten take 3.5% to 4.5%. Material: blood. These receptors were obtained from a woman between 40 and 50 years old with Graves' ophthalmopathy. The CDR3 runs from the conserved cysteine through the conserved F or W. Each record gives: V gene, clone size, J gene, D gene, CDR3 DNA, CDR3 protein. The D gene is left open where the match is weak. Expanded clones get a size class; other rows say once, few or many, or leave the size out.

V gene: TRBV6-5
clone size: many
J gene: TRBJ2-5
D gene: -
CDR3 DNA: TGTGCCAGCAGTTACTCGAGCGCGGCTTGGGAGACCCAGTACTTC
CDR3 protein: CASSYSSAAWETQYF

V gene: TRBV6-2/TRBV6-3
clone size: many
J gene: TRBJ2-7
D gene: TRBD2
CDR3 DNA: TGTGCCAGCAGTTACGGGACTAGCGGGAGTGAGTACGAGCAGTACTTC
CDR3 protein: CASSYGTSGSEYEQYF

V gene: TRBV4-1
clone size: few
J gene: TRBJ2-5
D gene: -
CDR3 DNA: TGCACCAGCAGCCAAGATTCCCGGTTAGGCGAGACCCAGTACTTC
CDR3 protein: CTSSQDSRLGETQYF

V gene: TRBV5-1
clone size: many
J gene: TRBJ2-7
D gene: TRBD1
CDR3 DNA: TGCGCCAGCAGCATGACCGGGACAGGGAGAGGTGAGCAGTACTTC
CDR3 protein: CASSMTGTGRGEQYF

V gene: TRBV12-3/TRBV12-4
clone size: -
J gene: TRBJ2-5
D gene: TRBD2
CDR3 DNA: TGTGCCAGCAGCATGGGACTAGCTCAAGAGACCCAGTACTTC
CDR3 protein: CASSMGLAQETQYF

V gene: TRBV6-1
clone size: few
J gene: TRBJ1-2
D gene: -
CDR3 DNA: TGTGCCAGCGCTTCTTTCGGCAATAGGGATGGCTACACCTTC
CDR3 protein: CASASFGNRDGYTF

V gene: TRBV29-1
clone size: -
J gene: TRBJ2-2
D gene: -
CDR3 DNA: TGCAGCGTTGTACAGGCTCAAACCACCGGGGAGCTGTTTTTT
CDR3 protein: CSVVQAQTTGELFF

V gene: TRBV12-3/TRBV12-4
clone size: many
J gene: TRBJ1-1
D gene: -
CDR3 DNA: TGTGCCAGCAGTCGGGGTCCCAGCACTGAAGCTTTCTTT
CDR3 protein: CASSRGPSTEAFF

V gene: TRBV28
clone size: many
J gene: TRBJ1-1
D gene: -
CDR3 DNA: TGTGCCACCCAATCCCTGACAGAGAACACTGAAGCTTTCTTT
CDR3 protein: CATQSLTENTEAFF

V gene: TRBV29-1
clone size: many
J gene: TRBJ1-2
D gene: -
CDR3 DNA: TGCAGCGTTGGGGGACTGGGGACCTACGGGTATGGCTACACCTTC
CDR3 protein: CSVGGLGTYGYGYTF

V gene: TRBV6-1
clone size: many
J gene: TRBJ2-5
D gene: -
CDR3 DNA: TGTGCCAGCAGTGTTGGGAGAGGGTACCAAGAGACCCAGTACTTC
CDR3 protein: CASSVGRGYQETQYF

V gene: TRBV5-1
clone size: many
J gene: TRBJ1-2
D gene: -
CDR3 DNA: TGCGCCAGCAGCATAGGACCCTGGGGAAACTATGGCTACACCTTC
CDR3 protein: CASSIGPWGNYGYTF

V gene: TRBV5-1
clone size: many
J gene: TRBJ2-7
D gene: TRBD2
CDR3 DNA: TGCGCCAGCAGCTTGCGGACTAGCTCTCACGAGCAGTACTTC
CDR3 protein: CASSLRTSSHEQYF

V gene: TRBV28
clone size: many
J gene: TRBJ1-5
D gene: TRBD1
CDR3 DNA: TGTGCCAGCAGTTTCCCGGACAGGGCGGTCAATCAGCCCCAGCATTTT
CDR3 protein: CASSFPDRAVNQPQHF

V gene: TRBV18
clone size: many
J gene: TRBJ2-5
D gene: -
CDR3 DNA: TGTGCCAGCTCACCACGGGGCAGCGAAGAGACCCAGTACTTC
CDR3 protein: CASSPRGSEETQYF

V gene: TRBV4-1
clone size: many
J gene: TRBJ2-7
D gene: -
CDR3 DNA: TGCGCCAGCAGCCAACCTACGACATTGGGGGCCTCCGAGCAGTACTTC
CDR3 protein: CASSQPTTLGASEQYF

V gene: TRBV4-1
clone size: many
J gene: TRBJ1-5
D gene: TRBD1
CDR3 DNA: TGCGCCAGCAGCCTTCAGGACAGGGGAGATCAGCCCCAGCATTTT
CDR3 protein: CASSLQDRGDQPQHF

V gene: TRBV30
clone size: many
J gene: TRBJ2-7
D gene: -
CDR3 DNA: TGTGCCTGGAGTGCACCTCCTAACACCTACGAGCAGTACTTC
CDR3 protein: CAWSAPPNTYEQYF

V gene: TRBV19
clone size: once
J gene: TRBJ1-2
D gene: -
CDR3 DNA: TGTGCCAGTCTCCAGCGTACTAACTATGGCTACACCTTC
CDR3 protein: CASLQRTNYGYTF

V gene: TRBV4-1
clone size: -
J gene: TRBJ1-5
D gene: -
CDR3 DNA: TGCGCCAGCAGCCAAGCCGGCGTGGGGAGTCAGCCCCAGCATTTT
CDR3 protein: CASSQAGVGSQPQHF

V gene: TRBV3-1
clone size: few
J gene: TRBJ2-5
D gene: -
CDR3 DNA: TGTGCCAGCAGCCAAGACCCGTACAGCGAAGAGACCCAGTACTTC
CDR3 protein: CASSQDPYSEETQYF

V gene: TRBV7-2
clone size: few
J gene: TRBJ1-2
D gene: TRBD1
CDR3 DNA: TGTGCCAGCAGCGCCTCCGGGACAGGGGCTAATGGCTACACCTTC
CDR3 protein: CASSASGTGANGYTF

V gene: TRBV12-3/TRBV12-4
clone size: -
J gene: TRBJ2-4
D gene: -
CDR3 DNA: TGTGCCAGCAGTTTATCCGAAGCCAAAAACATTCAGTACTTC
CDR3 protein: CASSLSEAKNIQYF

V gene: TRBV4-1
clone size: -
J gene: TRBJ2-5
D gene: -
CDR3 DNA: TGCGCCAGCAGCCAAGCCCCGATCCCCCCTGTGGAGACCCAGTACTTC
CDR3 protein: CASSQAPIPPVETQYF

V gene: TRBV10-3
clone size: many
J gene: TRBJ2-7
D gene: TRBD1
CDR3 DNA: TGTGCCATCAGTGAGAACAGGGGTTTTTCCGAGCAGTACTTC
CDR3 protein: CAISENRGFSEQYF

V gene: TRBV4-1
clone size: many
J gene: TRBJ1-5
D gene: -
CDR3 DNA: TGCGCCAGCAGCCAAGAGGTGGGACGGTCCTACAATCAGCCCCAGCATTTT
CDR3 protein: CASSQEVGRSYNQPQHF

V gene: TRBV12-3/TRBV12-4
clone size: many
J gene: TRBJ2-7
D gene: -
CDR3 DNA: TGTGCCAGCAGTTTAGAGCTAGCTTCCTCCTACGAGCAGTACTTC
CDR3 protein: CASSLELASSYEQYF